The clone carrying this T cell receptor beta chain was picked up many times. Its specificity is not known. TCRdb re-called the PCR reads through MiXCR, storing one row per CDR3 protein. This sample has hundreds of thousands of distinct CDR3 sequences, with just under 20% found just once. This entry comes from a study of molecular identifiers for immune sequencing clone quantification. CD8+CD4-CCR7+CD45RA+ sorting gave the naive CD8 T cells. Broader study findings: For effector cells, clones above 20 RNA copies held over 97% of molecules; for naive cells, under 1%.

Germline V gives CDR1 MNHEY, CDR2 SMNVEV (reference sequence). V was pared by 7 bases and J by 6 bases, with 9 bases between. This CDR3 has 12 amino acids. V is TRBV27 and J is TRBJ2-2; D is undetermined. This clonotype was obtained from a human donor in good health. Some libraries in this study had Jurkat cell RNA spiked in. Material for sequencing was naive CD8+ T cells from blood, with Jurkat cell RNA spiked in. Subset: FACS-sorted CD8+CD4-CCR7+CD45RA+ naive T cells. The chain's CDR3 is CASMDQAGELFF. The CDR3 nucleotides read TGTGCCAGCATGGACCAGGCCGGGGAGCTGTTTTTT.